One and the same sample provided the 18 T cell receptor beta chains below, sequenced in a study of T cells expressing NK-cell markers. With the 5' RACE reads reprocessed, TCRdb shows one record per CDR3 protein and no DNA. In total, the table holds fewer than 400,000 distinct CDR3 sequences. Specimen: blood T cells: a sorted CD56 or NKG2C T cell subset, CD4+ or CD8+ T cells, or bulk PBMC T cells (not recorded which). These receptors originate from a woman between 50 and 59 years old in good health.

The gene calls are TRBV24-1 and TRBJ2-1; TCRdb picks TRBD2, but there is no DNA to check that call. Germline V gene lookup returns CDR1 KGHDR and CDR2 SFDVKD. The CDR3 spans 15 residues. CDR3 sequence: CATEMVGGPVDEQFF.

J is TRBJ2-7 and V is TRBV9; with no DNA, the TCRdb D assignment of TRBD2 cannot be verified. The CDR3 has 15 amino acids. Germline-derived CDR1 and CDR2 are SGDLS and YYNGEE. The CDR3 is CASSVEDSGRYEQYF.

The chain recombines TRBV11-2 with TRBJ2-1. The CDR3 contains 11 residues. CDR1 and CDR2 from the germline V gene are SGHAT and FQNNGV. CDR3 protein: CASSPIIEQFF.

The genes are TRBV7-2 and TRBJ2-2; TCRdb outputs TRBD1, but without DNA this stays unchecked. Germline loops: CDR1 SGHTA, CDR2 FQGNSA. The CDR3 length is 15 residues. The CDR3 sequence: CASSRDQAPSWELFF. The entire variable domain, with the rest obtained from reference TRBV7-2 and TRBJ2-2, is as follows: GAGVSQSPSNKVTEKGKDVELRCDPISGHTALYWYRQSLGQGLEFLIYFQGNSAPDKSGLPSDRFSAERTGGSVSTLTIQRTQQEDSAVYLCASSRDQAPSWELFFGEGSRLTVL.

CDR3 residues: CATLGSNEQFF. V and J are TRBV10-3 and TRBJ2-1; the TRBD1 assignment by TCRdb is unverifiable without DNA. Per the germline V gene, CDR1 is ENHRY and CDR2 is SYGVKD. The CDR3 has 11 amino acids.

The chain combines TRBV29-1 with TRBJ2-7; TCRdb's D call of TRBD2 is untestable without DNA. The CDR3 covers 13 residues. Germline values: CDR1 SQVTM, CDR2 ANQGSEA. CDR3 loop: CSVETEVNYEQYF.

V gene TRBV19 combines with J gene TRBJ2-3; TCRdb calls TRBD1, which cannot be checked without DNA. The CDR3 runs to 12 residues. Germline V gives CDR1 LNHDA, CDR2 SQIVND (reference sequence). The CDR3: CASGIGTDTQYF. Full variable domain (outside the CDR3, taken from reference TRBV19 and TRBJ2-3): DGGITQSPKYLFRKEGQNVTLSCEQNLNHDAMYWYRQDPGQGLRLIYYSQIVNDFQKGDIAEGYSVSREKKESFPLTVTSAQKNPTAFYLCASGIGTDTQYFGPGTRLTVL.

J is TRBJ1-4 and V is TRBV5-1. CDR3 length: 16 amino acids. Germline assignment: CDR1 SGHRS and CDR2 YFSETQ. This CDR3 is CASSRGGRTDNEKLFF.

V usage is TRBV14 and J usage is TRBJ2-1; TCRdb names TRBD2, which stays unverified in the absence of DNA. Germline V gene lookup returns CDR1 SGHDN and CDR2 FVKESK. The length of the CDR3 is 17 residues. CDR3 sequence reads: CASSQDLRLDQPNEQFF.

The genes are TRBV12-3 or TRBV12-4 and TRBJ1-5. CDR3 length: 13 residues. CDR3 region: CASSIQGGQPQHF.

J is TRBJ2-1 and V is TRBV4-1; TCRdb picks TRBD1, but there is no DNA to check that call. CDR1 is MGHRA and CDR2 is YSYEKL in the germline V gene. CDR3 length: 17 amino acids. This CDR3 reads CASSQEPPAASYNEQFF.

The V call is TRBV6-6, the J call TRBJ2-3; the D call of TRBD2 rests on TCRdb alone, since no DNA is present to check it. Germline V gene data show CDR1 as MNHNY and CDR2 as SVGAGI (reference sequence). This CDR3 has 15 residues. CDR3 residues: CASSQDVGGKDTQYF.

This sequence joins TRBV20-1 and TRBJ1-5. Germline V gene lookup returns CDR1 DFQATT and CDR2 SNEGSKA (reference sequence). There are 14 residues in the CDR3. CDR3 loop: CSAVHALSNQPQHF.

The chain employs TRBV10-3 and TRBJ2-7; TCRdb picks TRBD2, but there is no DNA to check that call. CDR1 and CDR2 (germline): ENHRY, SYGVKD. The length of the CDR3 is 13 residues. The CDR3 spells CATLAGGPHEQYF.

The J gene is TRBJ2-2, the V gene TRBV30. The germline gives CDR1 GTSNPN, CDR2 SVGIG (reference sequence). CDR3 length: 13 residues. The chain's CDR3 is CAWNSGNTGELFF.

The gene calls are TRBV15 and TRBJ2-1; checking the TCRdb D call of TRBD2 is not possible without DNA. This CDR3 is 16 amino acids long. CDR1 and CDR2 from the germline V gene are LNHNV and YYDKDF (reference sequence). The CDR3 sequence is CATSRDRPSVYNEQFF.

This CDR3 reads CASSQFLAEGNEQFF. The rearrangement joins TRBV4-1 to TRBJ2-1; the TCRdb call, TRBD2, lacks DNA for checking. Per germline, CDR1 MGHRA and CDR2 YSYEKL. The CDR3 has 15 amino acids.

The chain is built from TRBV5-1 and TRBJ1-1; without DNA, the TCRdb call of TRBD1 cannot be checked. Germline lookup yields CDR1 SGHRS and CDR2 YFSETQ. The CDR3 is made up of 16 amino acids. This CDR3 is CASSSGTGARGTEAFF.